This T cell receptor (beta chain) stems from a study of T-cell memory formation after mild COVID-19. TCRdb itself ran the 5' RACE reads through MiXCR, one entry per CDR3 protein. Of just under 350,000 distinct CDR3 sequences listed, roughly 13% are singletons. The CDR3 is made up of 16 amino acids. CDR1 and CDR2 (germline): MRHNA, SNTAGT. J was trimmed by 6 bases and V by 5 bases; bases with no gene match: 9. There are a few counts of this clonotype. V and J are TRBV6-4 and TRBJ2-2; 10 bases agree with TRBD1. Source material: PBMCs or a T cell subset sorted from them (not recorded which). This TCR came from a man aged 18 to 30 who had mild COVID-19 (a few samples of this study predate the infection). Cell type and time point are not known. CDR3 sequence: CASSRTGGSGSGELFF. DNA of the CDR3: TGTGCCAGCAGTCGGACAGGGGGGAGTGGATCCGGGGAGCTGTTTTTT.